These 3 T cell receptor beta chains came from one sample sequenced in a study of OX40 agonist ivuxolimab in advanced cancers. Clones were sequenced by immunoSEQ multiplex PCR, and TCRdb holds only the in-frame ones, with some missing. The data show under 25,000 clones, 79% seen once. Sequenced here: CD4+ or CD8+ T cells sorted from blood, sampled in a trial of the OX40 agonist ivuxolimab. The source of these receptors is an adult with an advanced solid tumor such as melanoma, head and neck, liver or kidney cancer.

The chain recombines TRBV6-1 with TRBJ1-1, with no clear D. V lost 6 bases and J lost 1, with 9 bases in between. The CDR3 contains 13 residues. Per the germline V gene, CDR1 is MNHNS and CDR2 is SASEGT. CDR3 protein: CASRRGENTEAFF. DNA of the CDR3: TGTGCCAGCAGAAGAGGAGAGAACACTGAAGCTTTCTTT.

This chain uses TRBV5-5 with TRBJ1-1; TRBD1 matches at 7 bases. After removal of 5 bases from V and 5 bases from J, the junction contained 6 bases not matched to a gene. CDR3 length: 13 residues. CDR1 and CDR2 from the germline V gene are SGHKS and YYEKEE (reference sequence). The CDR3 bases are TGTGCCAGCAGAGAACAGGGGAGGACTGAAGCTTTCTTT. Translation gives CASREQGRTEAFF.

This chain links TRBV27 with TRBJ2-1; TRBD2 agrees at 10 bases. J gave up 9 bases and V 3 bases, and 8 bases lay outside the gene matches. Looked up from germline, CDR1 is MNHEY and CDR2 is SMNVEV (reference sequence). The CDR3 has 15 amino acids. In DNA form, the CDR3 reads TGTGCCAGCAGTTTTACACTAGCGGGGTTTGGTGAGCAGTTCTTC. This gives the protein CASSFTLAGFGEQFF.